Reported below is one T cell receptor (beta chain). This record comes from a study of blood T cell repertoires in COVID-19. For the study at large: Whether acute or convalescent, the COVID-19 samples came from the United States, Italy and Spain.

Authors' methods: The authors estimated nucleated cell counts from reference gene primer amplification. The assay was immunoSEQ multiplex PCR, and TCRdb's table has in-frame clones only and misses some. For V, J and clone size, that table is used; D and trimming come from the DNA. The table shows about 370,000 clones, with around 87% occurring only once. The CDR3 extends over 16 amino acids. V shed 0 bases, J shed 0 bases, and the junction held 4 bases outside the gene matches. Germline V lookup: CDR1 KGHSH, CDR2 LQKENI. Sequenced sample: PBMCs or T cells enriched from blood (not recorded which). The clonotype comes from a man between 18 and 35 years old who had recovered from COVID-19. The chain couples TRBV18 to TRBJ2-7; 8 bases map to TRBD1. The CDR3 loop reads CASSPPATGGSYEQYF. DNA for the CDR3: TGTGCCAGCTCACCACCGGCAACAGGGGGCTCCTACGAGCAGTACTTC.